This TCR beta chain was recorded in a study of T cells in Graves' hyperthyroidism and ophthalmopathy. RNA transcripts provided the source from which TCR beta CDR3 regions were amplified. The HTBI primer set was used in a first-round RT-PCR of the TCR CDR3. TCRdb used MiXCR to reprocess the multiplex PCR reads, holding one entry per CDR3 protein. The sample contains a few hundred thousand distinct CDR3 sequences, around 20% of which appear only once. Clinical symptoms, serum thyroxine and TRAb, thyroid ultrasound and orbital computed tomography together formed the diagnostic basis. Deletions cut 3 bases from V and 0 bases from J, with 10 bases between. The germline V gene has CDR1 SGHRS and CDR2 YFSETQ. The CDR3 is made up of 15 amino acids. This clonotype was observed a handful of times.

The TCR comes from a woman aged 45-59 years with Graves' hyperthyroidism. Sequenced sample: blood. The V and J genes are TRBV5-1 and TRBJ2-1, with unresolved D. The CDR3 DNA reads TGCGCCAGCAGCTCGACCCCGGGCTCCTACAATGAGCAGTTCTTC. Translation: CASSSTPGSYNEQFF.